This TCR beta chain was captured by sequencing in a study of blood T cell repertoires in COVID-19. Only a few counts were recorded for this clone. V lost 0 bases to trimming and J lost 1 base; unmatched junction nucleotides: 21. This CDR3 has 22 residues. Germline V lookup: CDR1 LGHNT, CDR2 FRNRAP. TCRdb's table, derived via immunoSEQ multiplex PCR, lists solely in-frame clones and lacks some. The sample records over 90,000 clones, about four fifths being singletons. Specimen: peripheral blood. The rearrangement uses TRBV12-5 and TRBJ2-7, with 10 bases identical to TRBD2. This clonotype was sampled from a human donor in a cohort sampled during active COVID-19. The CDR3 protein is CASGLVDRATVAGGPRSYEQYF. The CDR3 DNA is TGTGCTAGTGGTTTGGTCGACAGGGCTACGGTAGCGGGGGGTCCAAGGTCCTACGAGCAGTACTTC.